This T cell receptor beta chain derives from a study of Graves' ophthalmopathy and Graves' hyperthyroidism. The CDR3 is made up of 14 amino acids. Between the trimmed V and J ends, which lost 2 bases and 0 bases, there was a span of 7 bases. Per germline, CDR1 SGHVS and CDR2 FQNEAQ. The authors amplified TCR beta CDR3 regions from RNA transcripts. An initial RT-PCR round employing HTBI primers preceded a second-round multiplex PCR. MiXCR was run by TCRdb on the multiplex PCR reads, yielding one entry per CDR3 protein. The table shows 200,000 to 300,000 distinct CDR3 sequences, with around 50% occurring only once. Other autoimmune disease, uncontrolled infection, pregnancy and lactation led to exclusion. A few counts support this clonotype.

Sequenced sample: peripheral blood. This clonotype was sampled from an adult man with Graves' ophthalmopathy. The chain is built from TRBV7-8 and TRBJ1-2; D is uncertain. The CDR3 DNA follows: TGTGCCAGCAGCTTAACCCAGGCTAACTATGGCTACACCTTC. Amino acids: CASSLTQANYGYTF.